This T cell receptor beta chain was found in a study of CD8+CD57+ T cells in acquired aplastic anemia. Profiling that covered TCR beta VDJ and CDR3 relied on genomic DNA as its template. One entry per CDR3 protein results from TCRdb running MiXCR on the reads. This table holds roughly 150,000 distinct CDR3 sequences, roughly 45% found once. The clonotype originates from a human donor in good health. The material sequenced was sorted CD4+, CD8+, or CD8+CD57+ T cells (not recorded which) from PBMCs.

The chain's CDR3 is CASTLAQVANYGYTF. The DNA for the CDR3 is TGTGCCAGCACCCTTGCCCAGGTAGCTAACTATGGCTACACCTTC. This sequence joins TRBV28 and TRBJ1-2, with D hard to call. The CDR3 has 15 residues. Germline V gene lookup returns CDR1 MDHEN and CDR2 SYDVKM. V was shortened by 7 bases and J by 0 bases, with 15 bases between the two germline ends.